This T cell receptor beta chain stems from a study of T cell changes during pregnancy in multiple sclerosis. Method: immunoSEQ multiplex PCR; TCRdb's copy keeps in-frame clones and lacks some. The sample holds over 50,000 clones; just over 90% are singletons and the top ten take 1.5% to 2%. The CDR3 is 20 amino acids. The sample was peripheral blood, taken in the second trimester of pregnancy. The chain recombines TRBV12-2 with TRBJ1-5; the D segment call TRBD1 is taken from the table without a DNA check. TRBV12-2 represents a pseudogene. The sequence was collected from a female donor with multiple sclerosis, enrolled in a pregnancy study. CDR3 amino acids: CASRLPAGVMIYVSNQPQHF. The CDR3 DNA reads TGTGCAAGTCGCTTACCGGCAGGGGTAATGATTTATGTAAGCAATCAGCCCCAGCATTTT.